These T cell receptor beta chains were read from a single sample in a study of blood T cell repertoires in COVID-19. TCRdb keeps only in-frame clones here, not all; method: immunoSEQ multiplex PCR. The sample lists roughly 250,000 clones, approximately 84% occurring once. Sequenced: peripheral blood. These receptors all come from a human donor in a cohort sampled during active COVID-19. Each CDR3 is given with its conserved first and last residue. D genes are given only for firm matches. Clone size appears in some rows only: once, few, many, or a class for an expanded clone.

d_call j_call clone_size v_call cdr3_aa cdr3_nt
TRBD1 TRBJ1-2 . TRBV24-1 CATSDPGQSYGYTF TGTGCCACCAGTGACCCGGGACAGAGCTATGGCTACACCTTC
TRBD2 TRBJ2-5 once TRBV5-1 CASSPGGVQETQYF TGCGCCAGCAGCCCGGGAGGGGTCCAAGAGACCCAGTACTTC
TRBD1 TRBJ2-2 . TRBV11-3 CASSWGTGGSAGELFF TGTGCCAGCAGCTGGGGGACAGGGGGCAGCGCCGGGGAGCTGTTTTTT
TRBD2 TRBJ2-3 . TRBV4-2 CASSQDVGLAGTDTQYF TGTGCCAGCAGCCAAGATGTGGGACTAGCGGGGACAGATACGCAGTATTTT
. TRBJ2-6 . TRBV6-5 CASSGGSSGANVLTF TGTGCCAGCAGCGGAGGCAGCTCTGGGGCCAACGTCCTGACTTTC
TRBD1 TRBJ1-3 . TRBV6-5 CASSPRGRENTIYF TGTGCCAGCAGTCCCAGGGGGCGGGAAAACACCATATATTTT
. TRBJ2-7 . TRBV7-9 CASSQKGPQGTYEQYF TGTGCCAGCAGCCAGAAAGGGCCGCAGGGCACTTACGAGCAGTACTTC
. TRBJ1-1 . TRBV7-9 CASSLVADNTEAFF TGTGCCAGCAGCTTAGTGGCAGATAACACTGAAGCTTTCTTT
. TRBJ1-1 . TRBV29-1 CSVQKNTEAFF TGCAGCGTTCAAAAGAACACTGAAGCTTTCTTT
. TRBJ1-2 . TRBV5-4 CASSHGTLQGGNGYTF TGTGCCAGCAGCCATGGTACCTTACAGGGTGGAAATGGCTACACCTTC
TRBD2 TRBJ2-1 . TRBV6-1 CASSEFPSGSQNEQFF TGTGCCAGCAGTGAATTCCCTAGCGGGAGTCAAAATGAGCAGTTCTTC
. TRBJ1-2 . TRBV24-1 CATSDLRGYGYTF TGTGCCACCAGTGATTTGCGGGGTTATGGCTACACCTTC
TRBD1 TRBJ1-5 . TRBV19 CASREDRGSNQPQHF TGTGCCAGTAGGGAGGACAGGGGCAGCAATCAGCCCCAGCATTTT
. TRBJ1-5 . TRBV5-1 CASSLVYGSQPQHF TGCGCCAGCAGCTTGGTGTACGGTTCTCAGCCCCAGCATTTT
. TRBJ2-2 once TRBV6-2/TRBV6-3 CASSYNALGELFF TGTGCCAGCAGTTACAATGCACTCGGGGAGCTGTTTTTT
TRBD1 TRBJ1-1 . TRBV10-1 CASSQGARTEAFF TGCGCCAGCAGCCAGGGGGCGCGGACTGAAGCTTTCTTT
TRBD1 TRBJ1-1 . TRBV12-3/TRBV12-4 CASTRTGDTEAFF TGTGCCAGCACCCGAACAGGGGACACTGAAGCTTTCTTT
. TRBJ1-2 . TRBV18 CASSPIEGAENYGYTF TGTGCCAGCTCACCGATTGAGGGCGCGGAAAACTATGGCTACACCTTC
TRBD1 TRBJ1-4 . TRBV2 CASSGDRVKVNEKLFF TGTGCCAGCAGTGGGGACAGGGTGAAGGTTAATGAAAAACTGTTTTTT
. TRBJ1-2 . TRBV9 CASSAQTAIGSYTF TGTGCCAGCAGCGCACAGACAGCTATTGGTAGCTACACCTTC
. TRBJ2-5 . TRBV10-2 CASSELETQYF TGCGCCAGCAGTGAACTTGAGACCCAGTACTTC
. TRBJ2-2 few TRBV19 CASSIGLQARTGELFF TGTGCCAGTAGTATAGGTCTACAGGCCAGAACCGGGGAGCTGTTTTTT
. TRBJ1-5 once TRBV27 CASSWAGSNQPQHF TGTGCCAGCAGTTGGGCGGGTTCGAATCAGCCCCAGCATTTT
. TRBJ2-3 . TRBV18 CASSLLVRVLQWDTDTDTQYF TGTGCCAGCTCCCTTCTAGTCCGGGTTCTTCAGTGGGACACTGACACAGATACGCAGTATTTT
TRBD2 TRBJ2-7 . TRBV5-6 CASSLRTSGSLGYEQYF TGTGCCAGCAGCCTTCGGACTAGCGGGAGTCTAGGGTACGAGCAGTACTTC
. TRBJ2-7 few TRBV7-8 CASSFQRLSSGQYF TGTGCCAGCAGCTTTCAACGTCTTAGCTCCGGGCAGTACTTC
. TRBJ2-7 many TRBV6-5 CASRDSATYEQYF TGTGCCAGCAGGGACAGCGCTACCTACGAGCAGTACTTC
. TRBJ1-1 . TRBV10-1 CASSEVDSDTEAFF TGCGCCAGCAGTGAGGTAGATTCGGACACTGAAGCTTTCTTT
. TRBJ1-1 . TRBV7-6 CASSLGGRGRAEAFF TGTGCCAGCAGCTTAGGGGGCAGGGGAAGAGCTGAAGCTTTCTTT
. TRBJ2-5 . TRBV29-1 CSVGQSYQETQYF TGCAGCGTGGGCCAGTCGTACCAAGAGACCCAGTACTTC
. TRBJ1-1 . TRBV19 CASSPKGPTGIYYTEAFF TGTGCCAGTAGTCCAAAGGGTCCAACAGGGATTTATTACACTGAAGCTTTCTTT
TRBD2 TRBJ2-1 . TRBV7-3 CASSLSTSGRRLGDEQFF TGTGCCAGCAGCTTATCGACTAGCGGGAGGCGCTTGGGTGATGAGCAGTTCTTC
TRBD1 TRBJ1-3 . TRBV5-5 CASSLGDRGWNTIYF TGTGCCAGCAGCTTGGGGGACAGGGGGTGGAACACCATATATTTT
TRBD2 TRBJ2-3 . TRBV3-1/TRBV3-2 CATSLVAGGIDTQYF TGTGCCACCTCATTGGTAGCGGGGGGTATAGATACGCAGTATTTT
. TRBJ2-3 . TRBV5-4 CASSLGVAGGDTQYF TGTGCCAGCAGCTTGGGGGTGGCAGGAGGGGATACGCAGTATTTT
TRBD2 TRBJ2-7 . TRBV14 CASSVRGAGVVWQYF TGTGCCAGCAGCGTCCGCGGGGCGGGAGTTGTATGGCAGTACTTC
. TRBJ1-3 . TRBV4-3 CASSQGGGSGNTIYF TGCGCCAGCAGCCAAGGCGGGGGGTCTGGAAACACCATATATTTT